This T cell receptor (beta chain) was sequenced for a study of T cell repertoires in cytomegalovirus infection. Looking at the study overall: Carrying CMV and the relevant HLA type showed in public TCR beta signatures. Study outcomes and limitations: Clonotypes of TCR beta that were HLA-C-restricted and CMV-specific dominated the ex vivo response. Adding up the frequency of public TCR beta families identified people who carried CMV plus the relevant HLA.

This clonotype has ten or more counts. No antigen is known for it. A single record per CDR3 protein comes from TCRdb applying MiXCR to the reads. The sample gives approximately 170,000 distinct CDR3 sequences, 13% to 15% of which show up once; 25% to 30% is in the top ten. In germline, CDR1 is SGHTA, CDR2 FQGNSA. Trimming pared 1 base from V and 3 bases from J, leaving 13 bases between. The CDR3 loop spans 15 amino acids. The sequencing input was PBMCs. The sequence was obtained from a human donor in good health (CMV status not recorded). Some clones in this sample may be carry-over from other donors' samples. The chain employs TRBV7-2 and TRBJ2-7, with a tentative D call TRBD2 (5 bases). The chain's CDR3 is CASSLEAGLLYEQYF. The CDR3 bases are TGTGCCAGCAGCTTAGAAGCCGGACTGCTCTACGAGCAGTACTTC.